This TCR beta chain was retrieved from a study of CXCR3-negative and CXCR3-positive naive CD8 T cells. A note on this clonotype: What it recognizes is unknown.

Study results and limitations: Memory cells differed in TRBV-TRBJ usage, but naive CXCR3-negative and CXCR3-positive cells had similar usage. When CXCR3-positive naive cells were set against CXCR3-negative naive cells, the former had more hydrophobic TRB CDR3s. Memory CD8+ cells showed much lower diversity, while both naive subsets were comparably high.

5' RACE that incorporated UMI labels was used to prepare the TRB cDNA libraries. Reanalyzing the 5' RACE reads, TCRdb keeps one entry per CDR3 protein, without DNA. Here the sample table reports tens of thousands of distinct CDR3 sequences. CDR1 and CDR2 (germline): DFQATT, SNEGSKA (reference sequence). The CDR3 extends over 13 amino acids. By phenotype, naive CD8+ T cells were CD45RO-CCR7+CD27+CD95-. The V gene is TRBV20-1, the J gene TRBJ2-5. The TCR sequence derives from a human donor in good health. Some clones in this sample may be carry-over from other donors' samples. Sequencing was done on a sample of naive CXCR3+ CD8+ T cells from blood. Stated subset: CD45RO-CCR7+CD27+CD95- naive CD8+ T cells expressing CXCR3 (TNR3+). The CDR3 loop reads CSARDPSGETQYF.